This T cell receptor beta chain derives from a study of blood T cell repertoires in COVID-19. Study background: Material from acute and convalescent COVID-19 was sourced from the United States, Italy and Spain.

The germline V and J ends were trimmed by 0 bases and 1 base, with 8 bases remaining between them. The CDR3 totals 15 residues. In germline, CDR1 is MNHEY, CDR2 SVGAGI. Study members were between roughly 18 and 100 years old and lived in around 24 US regions. Membership in each cohort depended on participant-reported clinical history. Per the original methods: Estimated nucleated cell counts came from reference gene primer amplification. The assay was immunoSEQ multiplex PCR, and TCRdb's table has in-frame clones only and misses some. V, J and clone size were drawn from that table, and D and trimming were deduced from the DNA. This table holds 490,000 or so clones, more than 85% found once.

Specimen: PBMCs or T cells enriched from blood (not recorded which). This receptor was obtained from a woman aged 60-75 years who had recovered from COVID-19. V is TRBV6-5 and J is TRBJ2-3, with D perhaps matching TRBD2 (6 bases). Here the CDR3 DNA reads TGTGCCAGCAGTTACTCACAGCGGGGCACAGATACGCAGTATTTT. Protein product: CASSYSQRGTDTQYF.